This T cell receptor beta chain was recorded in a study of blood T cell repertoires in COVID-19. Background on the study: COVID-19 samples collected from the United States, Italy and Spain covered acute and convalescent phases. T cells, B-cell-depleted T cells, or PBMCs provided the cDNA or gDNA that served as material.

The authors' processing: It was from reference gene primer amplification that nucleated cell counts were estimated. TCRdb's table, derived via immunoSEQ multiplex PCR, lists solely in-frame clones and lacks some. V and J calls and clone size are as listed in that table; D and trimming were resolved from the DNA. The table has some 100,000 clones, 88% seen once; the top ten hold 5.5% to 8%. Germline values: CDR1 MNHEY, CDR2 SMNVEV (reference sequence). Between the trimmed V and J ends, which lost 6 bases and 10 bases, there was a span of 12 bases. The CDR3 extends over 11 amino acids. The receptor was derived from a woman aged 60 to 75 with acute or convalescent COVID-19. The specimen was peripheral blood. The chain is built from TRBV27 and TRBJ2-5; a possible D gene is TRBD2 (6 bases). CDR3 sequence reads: CASRAGPRQYF. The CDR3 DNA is TGTGCCAGCAGGGCGGGACCCCGCCAGTACTTC.